These 18 T cell receptor beta chains were all obtained from the same sample, sequenced in a study of shared clonotypes between healthy human individuals. Method: immunoSEQ multiplex PCR; TCRdb's copy keeps in-frame clones and lacks some. The data show about 1.9 million clones, around 93% seen once. Naivety among CD8 cells was defined by CD45RO negativity and positive CCR7 selection, thereby excluding terminally differentiated effector memory CD45RA+ cells. What was sequenced was naive CD8+ T cells from PBMCs. The receptors come from a young man in good health. Some clones in this sample may be carry-over from other donors' samples.

Remarks on this clone: Other DNA variants within this sample encode the same CDR3. The CDR3 spells CASSLSGGAAGELFF. The CDR3 DNA follows: TGTGCCAGCAGTTTATCGGGGGGCGCGGCCGGGGAGCTGTTTTTT. The rearrangement joins TRBV27 to TRBJ2-2; the D call may be TRBD1 or TRBD2 (6 bases each). Germline CDR1 MNHEY, CDR2 SMNVEV (reference sequence). The V and J ends lost 0 bases and 6 bases respectively, with 11 bases between them. The CDR3 has 15 amino acids.

Notes on this clone: The same CDR3 also results from other DNA sequences found in this sample. CDR3 sequence: CAWSVQGEQPQHF. CDR3 DNA: TGTGCCTGGAGTGTACAGGGCGAACAGCCCCAGCATTTT. The V call is TRBV30, the J call TRBJ1-5, with D possibly being TRBD1 (6 bases). In germline, CDR1 is GTSNPN, CDR2 SVGIG (reference sequence). Trimming pared 0 bases from V and 7 bases from J, leaving 10 bases between. The CDR3 sequence is 13 residues long.

The V call is TRBV5-4, the J call TRBJ2-7; D ambiguous. This CDR3 has 15 amino acids. Trimming took off 0 bases at V and 0 bases at J, with 10 bases between the two ends. CDR1 SGHNT and CDR2 YYREEE come from the germline V gene (reference sequence). The CDR3 reads CASSLAGRLSYEQYF. The CDR3 DNA reads as TGTGCCAGCAGCTTGGCCGGGCGTCTCTCCTACGAGCAGTACTTC.

The chain recombines TRBV13 with TRBJ2-7; the D is unclear. The germline V gene has CDR1 PRHDT and CDR2 FYEKMQ (reference sequence). The CDR3 has 17 amino acids. Trimming stripped 4 bases from V and 5 bases from J, with 24 bases between. CDR3 sequence: CASSSMGGELIVHEQYF. CDR3 bases: TGTGCCAGCAGCTCAATGGGCGGAGAACTAATCGTTCACGAGCAGTACTTC.

V usage is TRBV28 and J usage is TRBJ2-5; no reliable D call. Trimming took off 8 bases at V and 5 bases at J, with 9 bases between the two ends. Germline loops: CDR1 MDHEN, CDR2 SYDVKM. CDR3 length equals 11 residues. CDR3 DNA sequence: TGTGCCAGCCCCCCCAAGGAGACCCAGTACTTC. As protein: CASPPKETQYF. Based on the CDR3 plus reference TRBV28 and TRBJ2-5, the full variable domain is DVKVTQSSRYLVKRTGEKVFLECVQDMDHENMFWYRQDPGLGLRLIYFSYDVKMKEKGDIPEGYSVSREKKERFSLILESASTNQTSMYLCASPPKETQYFGPGTRLLVL.

The chain uses TRBV27 and TRBJ1-4; D may be TRBD1 (5 bases). CDR1 MNHEY and CDR2 SMNVEV come from the germline V gene (reference sequence). This CDR3 region has 17 residues. V was pared by 5 bases and J by 4 bases, with 20 bases between. CDR3: CASSLIPPQGSNEKLFF. In nucleotides, the CDR3 is TGTGCCAGCAGTCTTATCCCCCCGCAGGGAAGTAATGAAAAACTGTTTTTT.

A single count supports this clone. V is TRBV5-1 and J is TRBJ2-7; D tentatively reads TRBD1 or TRBD2 (5 bases each). The CDR3 is 15 residues long. Germline V gives CDR1 SGHRS, CDR2 YFSETQ. The ends were cut back, 0 bases at V and 3 bases at J, with 13 bases in the middle. The CDR3 sequence: CASSLAQGVYYEQYF. The CDR3 DNA sequence: TGCGCCAGCAGCTTGGCCCAGGGAGTTTACTACGAGCAGTACTTC.

Notes on this clone: Other DNA sequences of this sample code for an identical CDR3. The rearrangement joins TRBV28 to TRBJ2-7; D remains unclear. The CDR3 sequence is 13 residues long. Germline loops: CDR1 MDHEN, CDR2 SYDVKM. Trimming removed 5 bases at V and 4 bases at J, with 12 bases between. CDR3 sequence: CASSPLRSYEQYF. In DNA form, the CDR3 reads TGTGCCAGCAGTCCCCTTCGGAGTTACGAGCAGTACTTC.

In this sample, this clone turned up a few times. V usage is TRBV29-1 and J usage is TRBJ1-1; a weak D match, TRBD1 (5 bases). The CDR3 has 16 residues. The germline V gene encodes CDR1 SQVTM and CDR2 ANQGSEA. V gave up 1 base and J gave up 2 bases, with 17 bases separating them. The CDR3 DNA is TGCAGCGTTGAAGGACAGCAGGACCTTTACAACACTGAAGCTTTCTTT. Protein product: CSVEGQQDLYNTEAFF.

The gene calls are TRBV19 and TRBJ2-2, with 8 bases aligning to TRBD1. The germline CDR1 and CDR2 sequences are LNHDA and SQIVND (reference sequence). V was clipped by 4 bases and J by 3 bases; unmatched bases: 4. The length of the CDR3 is 15 residues. The CDR3 spells CASSRTGLDTGELFF. The CDR3 DNA reads TGTGCCAGTAGTAGGACAGGGCTCGACACCGGGGAGCTGTTTTTT.

The chain links TRBV7-8 to TRBJ2-3, with 7 bases identical to TRBD2. The CDR3 is 15 residues long. Germline CDR1 reads SGHVS; CDR2 reads FQNEAQ. With V trimmed by 5 bases and J by 5 bases, 10 bases remained unmatched. CDR3 sequence: CASSPGGPTRDTQYF. CDR3 in DNA: TGTGCCAGCAGCCCGGGGGGTCCGACGAGAGATACGCAGTATTTT.

The table lists this clone with a count of one. This rearrangement joins TRBV18 to TRBJ2-1; 8 nucleotides line up with TRBD2. Germline CDR1 reads KGHSH; CDR2 reads LQKENI. The CDR3 consists of 12 residues. The V gene end was trimmed by 4 bases and the J gene end by 9 bases; junction bases not matched to a gene: 2. CDR3 sequence: CASSLGLVEQFF. Written as DNA, the CDR3 is TGTGCCAGCTCACTGGGACTAGTTGAGCAGTTCTTC.

This clone was seen only a few times. The chain links TRBV30 to TRBJ1-4; D call uncertain. The V gene's germline CDR1 is GTSNPN and CDR2 SVGIG (reference sequence). The CDR3 has 15 residues. Trimming shortened V by 0 bases and J by 4 bases, and 12 bases separated the two germline ends. The CDR3 loop is CAWSVLGRSNEKLFF. DNA of the CDR3: TGTGCCTGGAGTGTACTGGGCAGGAGTAATGAAAAACTGTTTTTT.

This chain links TRBV7-6 with TRBJ2-3, with D maybe TRBD2 (6 bases). Trimming removed 3 bases at V and 14 bases at J, with 18 bases between. Germline values: CDR1 SGHVS, CDR2 FNYEAQ. The CDR3 totals 13 residues. The CDR3 is CASSFETRDSPYF. In nucleotides, the CDR3 is TGTGCCAGCAGCTTCGAGACCCGGGACTCCCCGTATTTT.

CDR3 nucleotides: TGTGCCAGCAGCCCTACACTGAGGGGGTTAGCCAAAAACATTCAGTACTTC. Translation: CASSPTLRGLAKNIQYF. This chain links TRBV7-9 with TRBJ2-4; TRBD1 is a possible D gene (6 bases). The V gene lost 5 bases and the J gene lost 0 bases, with 17 bases spanning the gap. The CDR3 is made up of 17 amino acids. Per the germline V gene, CDR1 is SEHNR and CDR2 is FQNEAQ (reference sequence).

The chain's CDR3 is CSARTSGDTGGTQYF. The DNA of the CDR3 is TGCAGCGCCCGTACTAGCGGAGACACTGGGGGGACGCAGTATTTT. The rearrangement joins TRBV29-1 to TRBJ2-3, with 8 bases fitting TRBD2. CDR1 and CDR2 (germline): SQVTM, ANQGSEA. The CDR3 covers 15 residues. V lost 7 bases to trimming and J lost 9 bases; unmatched junction nucleotides: 18.

V and J are TRBV9 and TRBJ1-1, with a weak D call TRBD1 (5 bases). The CDR3 is 13 residues long. With 3 bases removed from V and 1 base from J, the gap between germline ends came to 7 bases. From germline, CDR1 is SGDLS and CDR2 YYNGEE. CDR3 DNA: TGTGCCAGCAGCGATACAGGGAACACTGAAGCTTTCTTT. Its translation: CASSDTGNTEAFF. Variable domain in full (rest from reference TRBV9 and TRBJ1-1): DSGVTQTPKHLITATGQRVTLRCSPRSGDLSVYWYQQSLDQGLQFLIQYYNGEERAKGNILERFSAQQFPDLHSELNLSSLELGDSALYFCASSDTGNTEAFFGQGTRLTVV.

In the case of this clone: Other DNA sequences in this sample translate to the same CDR3. V gene TRBV27 combines with J gene TRBJ2-1; 7 bases are shared with TRBD2. CDR1 and CDR2 from the germline V gene are MNHEY and SMNVEV (reference sequence). The J segment lost 0 bases and the V segment lost 3 bases, leaving 2 bases of the junction unmatched. The CDR3 extends over 15 amino acids. This chain's CDR3 is CASSLGGSSYNEQFF. The CDR3 DNA reads TGTGCCAGCAGTTTGGGCGGGAGCTCCTACAATGAGCAGTTCTTC.